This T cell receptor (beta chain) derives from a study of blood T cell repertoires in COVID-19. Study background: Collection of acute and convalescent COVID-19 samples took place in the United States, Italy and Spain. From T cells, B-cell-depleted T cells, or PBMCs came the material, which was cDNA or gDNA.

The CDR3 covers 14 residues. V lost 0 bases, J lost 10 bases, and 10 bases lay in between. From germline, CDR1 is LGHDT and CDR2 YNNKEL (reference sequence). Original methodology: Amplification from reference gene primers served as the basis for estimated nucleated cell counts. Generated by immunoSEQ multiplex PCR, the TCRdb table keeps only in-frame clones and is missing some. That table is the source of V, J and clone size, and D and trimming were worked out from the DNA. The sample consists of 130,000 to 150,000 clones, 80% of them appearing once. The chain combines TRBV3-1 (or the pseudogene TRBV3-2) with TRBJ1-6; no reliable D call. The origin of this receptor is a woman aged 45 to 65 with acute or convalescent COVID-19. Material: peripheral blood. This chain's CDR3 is CASSQERWESPLHF. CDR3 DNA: TGTGCCAGCAGCCAAGAGAGGTGGGAGTCACCCCTCCACTTT.